This T cell receptor beta chain was observed in a study of cytomegalovirus exposure and HLA in healthy donors. Findings of the study overall: V- and J-gene trimming of TCR beta was linked (in a later analysis) to a missense DCLRE1C variant.

Concerning this clone: Its antigen is as yet unknown.

Germline V gene data show CDR1 as SGHNT and CDR2 as YYREEE (reference sequence). V lost 4 bases and J lost 6; bases outside the gene matches: 11. The CDR3 runs 15 residues. Primers: 60 Vbeta forward and 13 Jbeta reverse. Method: immunoSEQ multiplex PCR; TCRdb's copy keeps in-frame clones and lacks some. The table has roughly 20,000 clones, about 74% seen once. The rearrangement joins TRBV5-4 to TRBJ2-3; 7 bases match TRBD1. The sequence derives from a man aged 18 to 35 in good health and CMV-seronegative. The sequencing input was PBMCs. CDR3 DNA: TGTGCCAGCAGCGACGACAGGGTGAATAGGGATACGCAGTATTTT. This translates into CASSDDRVNRDTQYF.